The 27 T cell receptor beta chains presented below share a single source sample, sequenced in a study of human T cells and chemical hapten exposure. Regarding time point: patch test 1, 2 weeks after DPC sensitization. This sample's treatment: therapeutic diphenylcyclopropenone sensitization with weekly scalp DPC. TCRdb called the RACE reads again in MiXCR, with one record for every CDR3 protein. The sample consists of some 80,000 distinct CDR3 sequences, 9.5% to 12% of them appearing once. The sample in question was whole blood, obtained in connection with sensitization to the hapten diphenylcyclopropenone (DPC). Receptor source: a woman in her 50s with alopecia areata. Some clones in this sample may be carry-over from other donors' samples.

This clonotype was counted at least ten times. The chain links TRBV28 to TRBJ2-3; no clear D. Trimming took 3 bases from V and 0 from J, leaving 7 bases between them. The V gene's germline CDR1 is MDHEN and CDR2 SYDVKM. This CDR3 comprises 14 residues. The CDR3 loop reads CASSFRPSTDTQYF. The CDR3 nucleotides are TGTGCCAGCAGTTTCCGACCTAGCACAGATACGCAGTATTTT.

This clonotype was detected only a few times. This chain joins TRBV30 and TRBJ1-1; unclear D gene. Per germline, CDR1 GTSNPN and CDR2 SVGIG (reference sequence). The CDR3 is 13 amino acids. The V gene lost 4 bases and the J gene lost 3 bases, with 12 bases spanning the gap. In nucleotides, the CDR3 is TGTGCCTGGAAGTTCTCGGCGGACACTGAAGCTTTCTTT. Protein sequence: CAWKFSADTEAFF. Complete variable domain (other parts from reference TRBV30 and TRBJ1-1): SQTIHQWPATLVQPVGSPLSLECTVEGTSNPNLYWYRQAAGRGLQLLFYSVGIGQISSEVPQNLSASRPQDRQFILSSKKLLLSDSGFYLCAWKFSADTEAFFGQGTRLTVV.

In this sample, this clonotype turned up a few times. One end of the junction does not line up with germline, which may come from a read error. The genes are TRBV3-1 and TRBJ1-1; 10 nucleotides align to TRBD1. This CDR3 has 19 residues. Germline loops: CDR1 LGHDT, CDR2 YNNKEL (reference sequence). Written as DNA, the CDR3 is TGTGCCAGCAGTCAAGACAGGGGGCATATCGGGCGCTTGAGCACTGAAGCTTTCTTT. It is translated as CASSQDRGHIGRLSTEAFF.

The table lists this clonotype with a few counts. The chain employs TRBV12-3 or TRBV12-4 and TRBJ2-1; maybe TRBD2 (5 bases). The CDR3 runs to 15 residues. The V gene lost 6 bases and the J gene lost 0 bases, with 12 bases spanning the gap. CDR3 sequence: CASSLRTSSYNEQFF. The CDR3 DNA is TGTGCCAGCAGCCTACGTACTAGCTCCTACAATGAGCAGTTCTTC.

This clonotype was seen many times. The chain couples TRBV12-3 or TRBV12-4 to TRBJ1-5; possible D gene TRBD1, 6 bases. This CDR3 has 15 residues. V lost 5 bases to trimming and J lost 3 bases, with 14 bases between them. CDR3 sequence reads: CASSPYRDYNQPQHF. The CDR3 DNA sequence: TGTGCCAGCAGTCCTTACAGGGATTACAATCAGCCCCAGCATTTT.

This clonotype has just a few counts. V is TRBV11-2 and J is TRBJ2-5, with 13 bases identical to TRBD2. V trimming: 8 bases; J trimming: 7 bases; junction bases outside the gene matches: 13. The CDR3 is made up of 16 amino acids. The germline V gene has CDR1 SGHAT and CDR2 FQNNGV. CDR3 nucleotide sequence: TGTGCCAGCTTACGAGGGCTAACTAGCGGGAGGGCGACCCAGTACTTC. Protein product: CASLRGLTSGRATQYF.

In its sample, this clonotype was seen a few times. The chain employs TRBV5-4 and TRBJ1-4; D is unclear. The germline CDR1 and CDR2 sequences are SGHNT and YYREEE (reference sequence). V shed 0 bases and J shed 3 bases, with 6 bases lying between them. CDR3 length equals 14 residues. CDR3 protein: CASSLERSNEKLFF. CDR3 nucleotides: TGTGCCAGCAGCTTGGAGAGGTCTAATGAAAAACTGTTTTTT.

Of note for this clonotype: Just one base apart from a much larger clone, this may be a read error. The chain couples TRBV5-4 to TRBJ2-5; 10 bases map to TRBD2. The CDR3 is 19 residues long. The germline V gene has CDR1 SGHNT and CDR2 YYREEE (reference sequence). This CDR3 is CVSSLALAGVVAIQETQYF. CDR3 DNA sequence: TGTGTCAGCAGCTTGGCCCTAGCGGGAGTGGTGGCTATTCAAGAGACCCAGTACTTC. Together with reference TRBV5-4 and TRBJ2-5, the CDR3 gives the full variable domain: ETGVTQSPTHLIKTRGQQVTLRCSSQSGHNTVSWYQQALGQGPQFIFQYYREEENGRGNFPPRFSGLQFPNYSSELNVNALELDDSALYLCVSSLALAGVVAIQETQYFGPGTRLLVL.

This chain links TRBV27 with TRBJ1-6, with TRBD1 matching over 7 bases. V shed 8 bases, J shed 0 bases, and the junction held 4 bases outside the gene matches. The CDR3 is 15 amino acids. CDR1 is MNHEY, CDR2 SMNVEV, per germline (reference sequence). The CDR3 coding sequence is TGTGCCAGCCGCCGGGACAGCTCCTATAATTCACCCCTCCACTTT. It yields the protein CASRRDSSYNSPLHF.

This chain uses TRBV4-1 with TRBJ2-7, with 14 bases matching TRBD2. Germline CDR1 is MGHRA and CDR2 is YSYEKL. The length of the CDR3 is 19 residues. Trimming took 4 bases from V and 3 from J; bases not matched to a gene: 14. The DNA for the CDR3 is TGCGCCAGCAGCCCTCTTCCCCCGGGACTAGCGGGGGAGTACTACGAGCAGTACTTC. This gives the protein CASSPLPPGLAGEYYEQYF.

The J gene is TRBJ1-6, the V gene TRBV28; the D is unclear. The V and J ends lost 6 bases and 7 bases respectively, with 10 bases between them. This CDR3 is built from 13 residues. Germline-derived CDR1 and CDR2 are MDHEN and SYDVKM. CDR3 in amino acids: CASRRQSNSPLHF. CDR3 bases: TGTGCCAGCAGGAGACAATCAAATTCACCCCTCCACTTT.

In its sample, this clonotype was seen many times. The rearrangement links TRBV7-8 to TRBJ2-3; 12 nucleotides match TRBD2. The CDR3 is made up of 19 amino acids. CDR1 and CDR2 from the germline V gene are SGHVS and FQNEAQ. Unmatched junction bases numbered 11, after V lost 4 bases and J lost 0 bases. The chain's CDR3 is CASSSLTSGGPSSTDTQYF. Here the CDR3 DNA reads TGTGCCAGCAGCTCGCTGACTAGCGGGGGACCCTCTAGCACAGATACGCAGTATTTT.

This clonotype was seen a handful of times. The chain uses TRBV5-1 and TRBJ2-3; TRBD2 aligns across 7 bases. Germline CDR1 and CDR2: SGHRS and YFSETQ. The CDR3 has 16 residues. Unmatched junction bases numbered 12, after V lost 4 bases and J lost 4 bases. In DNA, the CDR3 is TGCGCCAGCAGCCCATGGCAGGGAGGGAGATCAGATACGCAGTATTTT. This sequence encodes CASSPWQGGRSDTQYF.

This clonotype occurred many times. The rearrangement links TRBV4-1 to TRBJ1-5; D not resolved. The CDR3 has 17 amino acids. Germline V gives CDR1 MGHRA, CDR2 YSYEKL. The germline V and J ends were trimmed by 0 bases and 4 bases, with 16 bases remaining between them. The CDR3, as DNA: TGCGCCAGCAGCCAAGAGGCGGGAGGTGTTAGAAATCAGCCCCAGCATTTT. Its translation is CASSQEAGGVRNQPQHF.

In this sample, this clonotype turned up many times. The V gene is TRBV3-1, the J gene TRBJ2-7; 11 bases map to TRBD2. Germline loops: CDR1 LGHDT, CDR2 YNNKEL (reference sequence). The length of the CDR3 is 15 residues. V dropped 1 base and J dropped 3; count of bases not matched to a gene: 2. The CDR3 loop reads CASSQGLAGSYEQYF. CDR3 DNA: TGTGCCAGCAGCCAAGGACTAGCGGGGAGCTACGAGCAGTACTTC.

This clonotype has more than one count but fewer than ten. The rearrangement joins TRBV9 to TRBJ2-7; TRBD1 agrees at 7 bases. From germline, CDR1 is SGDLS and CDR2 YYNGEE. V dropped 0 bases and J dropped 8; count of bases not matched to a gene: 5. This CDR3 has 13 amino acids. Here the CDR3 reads CASSVEVTGKQYF. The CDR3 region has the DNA TGTGCCAGCAGCGTAGAGGTGACAGGGAAGCAGTACTTC. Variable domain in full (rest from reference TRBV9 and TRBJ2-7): DSGVTQTPKHLITATGQRVTLRCSPRSGDLSVYWYQQSLDQGLQFLIQYYNGEERAKGNILERFSAQQFPDLHSELNLSSLELGDSALYFCASSVEVTGKQYFGPGTRLTVT.

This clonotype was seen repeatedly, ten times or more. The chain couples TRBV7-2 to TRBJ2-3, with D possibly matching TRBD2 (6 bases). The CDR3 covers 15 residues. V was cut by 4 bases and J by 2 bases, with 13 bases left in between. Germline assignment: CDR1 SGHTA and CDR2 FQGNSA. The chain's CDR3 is CASSSRLGFTDTQYF. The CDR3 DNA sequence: TGTGCCAGCAGCTCCCGACTAGGATTCACAGATACGCAGTATTTT.

In DNA, the CDR3 is TGTGCCACCAGTGATCTCAGACCGGGAGAGCAGGTGGACACCGGGGAGCTGTTTTTT. It encodes CATSDLRPGEQVDTGELFF. The J gene is TRBJ2-2, the V gene TRBV24-1; TRBD2 is a possible D gene (6 bases). This CDR3 region has 19 residues. Germline CDR1 is KGHDR and CDR2 is SFDVKD. V shed 3 bases and J shed 3 bases, with 22 bases lying between them.

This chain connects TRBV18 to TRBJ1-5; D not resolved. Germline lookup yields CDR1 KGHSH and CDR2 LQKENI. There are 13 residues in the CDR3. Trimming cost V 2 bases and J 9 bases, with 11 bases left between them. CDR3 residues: CASSPIFGGPQHF. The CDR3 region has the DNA TGTGCCAGCTCACCAATTTTCGGTGGGCCCCAGCATTTT.

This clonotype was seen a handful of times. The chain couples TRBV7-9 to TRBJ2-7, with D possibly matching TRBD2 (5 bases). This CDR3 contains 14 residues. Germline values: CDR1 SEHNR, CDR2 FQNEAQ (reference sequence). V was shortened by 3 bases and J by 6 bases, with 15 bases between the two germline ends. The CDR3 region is CASSLDFGFPEQYF. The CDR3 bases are TGTGCCAGCAGCTTGGACTTCGGCTTCCCCGAGCAGTACTTC.

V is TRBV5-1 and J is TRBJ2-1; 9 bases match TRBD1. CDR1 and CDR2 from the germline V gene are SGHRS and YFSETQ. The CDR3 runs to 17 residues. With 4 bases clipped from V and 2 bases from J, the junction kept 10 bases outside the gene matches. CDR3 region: CASSKLPGTGTYNEQFF. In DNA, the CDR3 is TGCGCCAGCAGCAAGTTGCCCGGGACAGGGACCTACAATGAGCAGTTCTTC.

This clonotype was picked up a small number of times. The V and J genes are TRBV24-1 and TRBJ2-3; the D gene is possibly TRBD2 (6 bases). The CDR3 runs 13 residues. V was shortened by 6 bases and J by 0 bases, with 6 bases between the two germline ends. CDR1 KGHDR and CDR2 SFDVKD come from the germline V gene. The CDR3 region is CATSRGSTDTQYF. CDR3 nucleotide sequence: TGTGCCACCAGTCGGGGGAGCACAGATACGCAGTATTTT.

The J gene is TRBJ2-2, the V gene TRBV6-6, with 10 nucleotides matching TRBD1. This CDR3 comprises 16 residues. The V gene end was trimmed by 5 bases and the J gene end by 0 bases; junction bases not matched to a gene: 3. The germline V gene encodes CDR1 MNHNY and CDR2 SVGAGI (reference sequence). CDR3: CASSTGQGANTGELFF. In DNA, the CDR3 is TGTGCCAGCAGTACCGGACAGGGGGCGAACACCGGGGAGCTGTTTTTT.

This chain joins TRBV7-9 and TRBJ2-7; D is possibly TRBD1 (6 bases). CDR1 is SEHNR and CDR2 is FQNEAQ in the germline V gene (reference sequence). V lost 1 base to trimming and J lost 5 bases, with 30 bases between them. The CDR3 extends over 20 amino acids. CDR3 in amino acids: CASSLVTYFGDTNTPNEQYF. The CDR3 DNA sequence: TGTGCCAGCAGCTTAGTCACCTACTTTGGGGACACTAATACCCCCAACGAGCAGTACTTC.

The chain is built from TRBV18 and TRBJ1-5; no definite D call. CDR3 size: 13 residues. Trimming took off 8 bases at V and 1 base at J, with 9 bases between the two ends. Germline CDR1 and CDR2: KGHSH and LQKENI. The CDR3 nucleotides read TGTGCCAGCAGGGAGCTCAGCAATCAGCCCCAGCATTTT. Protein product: CASRELSNQPQHF.

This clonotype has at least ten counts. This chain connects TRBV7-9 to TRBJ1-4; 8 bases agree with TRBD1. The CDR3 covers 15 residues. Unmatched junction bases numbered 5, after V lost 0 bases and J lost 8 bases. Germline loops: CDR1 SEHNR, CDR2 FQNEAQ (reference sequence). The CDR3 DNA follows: TGTGCCAGCAGCTTAGCCACAGGGGGGCTCGAAAAACTGTTTTTT. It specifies CASSLATGGLEKLFF.

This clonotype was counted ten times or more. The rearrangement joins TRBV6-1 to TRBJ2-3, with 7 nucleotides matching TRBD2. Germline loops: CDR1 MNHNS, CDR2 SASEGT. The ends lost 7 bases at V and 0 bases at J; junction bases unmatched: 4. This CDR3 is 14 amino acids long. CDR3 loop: CASMRGGSTDTQYF. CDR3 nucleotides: TGTGCCAGCATGCGGGGAGGGAGCACAGATACGCAGTATTTT.